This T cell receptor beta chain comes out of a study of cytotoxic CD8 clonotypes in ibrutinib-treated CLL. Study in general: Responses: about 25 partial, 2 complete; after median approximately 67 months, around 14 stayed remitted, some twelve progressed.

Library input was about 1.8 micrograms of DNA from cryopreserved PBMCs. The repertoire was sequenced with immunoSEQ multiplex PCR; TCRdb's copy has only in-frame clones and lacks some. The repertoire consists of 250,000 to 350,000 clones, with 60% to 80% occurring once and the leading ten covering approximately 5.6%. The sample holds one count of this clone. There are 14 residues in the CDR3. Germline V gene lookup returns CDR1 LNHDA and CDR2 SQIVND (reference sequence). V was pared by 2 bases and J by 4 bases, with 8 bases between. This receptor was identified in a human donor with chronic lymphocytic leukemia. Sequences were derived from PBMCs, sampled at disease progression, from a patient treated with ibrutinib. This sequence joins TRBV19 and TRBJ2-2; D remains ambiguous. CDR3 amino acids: CASSIQSGTGELFF. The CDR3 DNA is TGTGCCAGTAGTATACAGTCGGGCACCGGGGAGCTGTTTTTT.